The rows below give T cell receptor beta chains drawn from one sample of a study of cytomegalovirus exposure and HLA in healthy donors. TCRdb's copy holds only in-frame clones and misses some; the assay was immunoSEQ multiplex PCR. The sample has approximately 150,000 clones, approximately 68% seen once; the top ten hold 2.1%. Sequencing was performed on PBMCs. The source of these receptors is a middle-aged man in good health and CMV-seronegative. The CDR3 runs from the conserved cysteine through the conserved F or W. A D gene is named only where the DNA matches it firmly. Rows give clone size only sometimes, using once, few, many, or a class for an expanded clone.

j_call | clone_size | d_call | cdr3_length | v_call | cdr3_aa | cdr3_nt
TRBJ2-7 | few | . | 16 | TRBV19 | CASSLPGGSSAYEQYF | TGTGCCAGTAGTCTGCCCGGCGGCAGCTCAGCCTACGAGCAGTACTTC
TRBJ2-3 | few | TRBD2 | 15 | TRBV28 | CASSGGAGVEDTQYF | TGTGCCAGCAGTGGGGGAGCGGGAGTAGAAGATACGCAGTATTTT
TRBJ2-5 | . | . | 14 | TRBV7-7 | CASSIGTGEETQYF | TGTGCCAGCAGCATTGGGACGGGGGAAGAGACCCAGTACTTC
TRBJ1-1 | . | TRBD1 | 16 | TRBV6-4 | CPQWTGQAPMNTEAFF | TGTCCACAGTGGACAGGTCAGGCTCCGATGAACACTGAAGCTTTCTTT
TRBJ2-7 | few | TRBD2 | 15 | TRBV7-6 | CASSRGVEGWGEQYF | TGTGCCAGCAGCCGGGGGGTGGAGGGGTGGGGCGAGCAGTACTTC
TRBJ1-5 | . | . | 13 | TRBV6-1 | CAGGWGGNQPQHF | TGTGCCGGGGGATGGGGGGGCAATCAGCCCCAGCATTTT
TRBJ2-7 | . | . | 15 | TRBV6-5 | CASSGRQGLTYEQYF | TGTGCCAGCAGTGGACGACAGGGACTCACCTACGAGCAGTACTTC
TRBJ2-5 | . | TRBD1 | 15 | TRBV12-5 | CASGPGGQGQETQYF | TGTGCTAGTGGACCGGGGGGACAGGGCCAAGAGACCCAGTACTTC
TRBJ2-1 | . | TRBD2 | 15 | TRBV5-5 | CASKSVAGSYNEQFF | TGTGCCAGCAAATCCGTAGCGGGCTCCTACAATGAGCAGTTCTTC
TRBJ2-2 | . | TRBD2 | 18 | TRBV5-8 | CASSFGLAGRGNTGELFF | TGTGCCAGCAGCTTCGGACTAGCGGGTCGAGGGAACACCGGGGAGCTGTTTTTT
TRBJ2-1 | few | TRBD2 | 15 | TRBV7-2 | CASSRRTSGLNEQFF | TGTGCCAGCAGTCGTCGGACTAGCGGCTTAAATGAGCAGTTCTTC
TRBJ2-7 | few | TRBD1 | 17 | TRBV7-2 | CASSVRDREGFPYEQYF | TGTGCCAGCAGCGTCCGGGACAGGGAGGGATTCCCCTACGAGCAGTACTTC
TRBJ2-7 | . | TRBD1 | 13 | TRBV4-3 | CASSQTGGREQYF | TGCGCCAGCAGCCAGACAGGGGGTCGCGAGCAGTACTTC
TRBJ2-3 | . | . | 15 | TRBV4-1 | CASSQGARHTDTQYF | TGCGCCAGCAGCCAAGGGGCAAGACACACAGATACGCAGTATTTT
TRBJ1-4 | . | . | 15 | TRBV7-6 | CASSLVGGTNEKLFF | TGTGCCAGCAGCTTAGTTGGAGGAACTAATGAAAAACTGTTTTTT
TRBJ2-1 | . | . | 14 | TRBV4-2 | CASSQVGVGDEQFF | TGTGCCAGCAGCCAAGTTGGGGTCGGGGATGAGCAGTTCTTC
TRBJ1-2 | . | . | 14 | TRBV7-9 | CASEEGFTNYGYTF | TGTGCCAGCGAGGAGGGCTTCACTAACTATGGCTACACCTTC
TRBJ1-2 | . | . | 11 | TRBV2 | CASRGGLGYTF | TGTGCCAGCCGGGGGGGCCTCGGCTACACCTTC
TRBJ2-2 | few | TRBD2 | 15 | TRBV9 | CASSTRGAGDGELFF | TGTGCCAGCAGCACAAGAGGGGCGGGGGACGGGGAGCTGTTTTTT
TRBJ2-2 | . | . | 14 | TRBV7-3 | CASSFARNTGELFF | TGTGCCAGCAGCTTTGCCAGAAACACCGGGGAGCTGTTTTTT
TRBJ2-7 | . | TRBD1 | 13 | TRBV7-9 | CASSLYRGNEQYF | TGTGCCAGCAGCCTCTACAGGGGAAACGAGCAGTACTTC
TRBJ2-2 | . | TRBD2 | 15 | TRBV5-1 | CASSLTVGGAGELFF | TGCGCCAGCAGCCTGACCGTGGGAGGGGCCGGGGAGCTGTTTTTT
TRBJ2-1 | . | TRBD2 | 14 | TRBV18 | CASSPSGNSAEQFF | TGTGCCAGCTCCCCTAGCGGGAATTCTGCTGAGCAGTTCTTC